This T cell receptor beta chain comes out of a study of T cell responses to AZD1222 COVID-19 vaccine. Only in-frame clones appear in the TCRdb table, and some are missing; sequencing was by immunoSEQ multiplex PCR. The sample has about 83,000 clones; roughly 88% are singletons. V was trimmed by 2 bases and J by 0 bases, leaving 10 bases between them. This CDR3 comprises 15 residues. CDR1 and CDR2 from the germline V gene are SGHTA and FQGNSA. The clonotype comes from an adult in good health. Sequenced material: peripheral blood, taken on day 0 of MenACWY control vaccination. The chain is built from TRBV7-2 and TRBJ1-1; D is unclear. CDR3 DNA sequence: TGTGCCAGCAGCTTACTCGGGAGTATGAACACTGAAGCTTTCTTT. Translating gives CASSLLGSMNTEAFF.